This entry lists 9 T cell receptor beta chains sequenced from one sample in a study of cytomegalovirus exposure and HLA in healthy donors. A multiplex PCR was run with 60 Vbeta primers and 13 Jbeta primers. Libraries were prepared by immunoSEQ multiplex PCR; TCRdb keeps only in-frame clonotypes and omits some of them. The repertoire holds under 200,000 clones, approximately 86% seen once, with roughly 1.8% in the top ten. Specimen: PBMCs. Receptors were obtained from a woman younger than 35 in good health and CMV-seronegative.

The CDR3 DNA sequence: TGCGCCAGCAGCGCATCACCGGGGCAGCCCCAGCATTTT. It encodes CASSASPGQPQHF. V usage is TRBV5-1 and J usage is TRBJ1-5, with D uncertain. Germline-derived CDR1 and CDR2 are SGHRS and YFSETQ. The CDR3 totals 13 residues. Trimming took 4 bases from V and 7 from J, leaving 12 bases between them.

This rearrangement joins TRBV5-1 to TRBJ1-4; the D gene is possibly TRBD1 (5 bases). CDR1 is SGHRS and CDR2 is YFSETQ in the germline V gene. The CDR3 runs 16 residues. V was trimmed by 0 bases and J by 6 bases, leaving 15 bases between them. The chain's CDR3 is CASSLGVTPGDEKLFF. Written as DNA, the CDR3 is TGCGCCAGCAGCTTGGGTGTGACTCCGGGGGATGAAAAACTGTTTTTT. The full variable domain, rest sourced from reference TRBV5-1 and TRBJ1-4, is KAGVTQTPRYLIKTRGQQVTLSCSPISGHRSVSWYQQTPGQGLQFLFEYFSETQRNKGNFPGRFSGRQFSNSRSEMNVSTLELGDSALYLCASSLGVTPGDEKLFFGSGTQLSVL.

The chain recombines TRBV10-3 with TRBJ1-4; TRBD1 matches at 7 bases. The CDR3 length is 14 residues. The V gene's germline CDR1 is ENHRY and CDR2 SYGVKD. The J segment lost 5 bases and the V segment lost 10 bases, leaving 10 bases of the junction unmatched. CDR3 protein: CATSKGAVNEKLFF. CDR3 DNA: TGTGCCACTAGCAAGGGGGCAGTCAATGAAAAACTGTTTTTT.

The genes are TRBV7-9 and TRBJ2-5; the D gene is possibly TRBD1 (5 bases). Looked up from germline, CDR1 is SEHNR and CDR2 is FQNEAQ (reference sequence). Deletions cut 5 bases from V and 2 bases from J, with 9 bases between. This CDR3 has 13 amino acids. CDR3 DNA sequence: TGTGCCAGCAGCCCACAGGTTCAAGAGACCCAGTACTTC. It codes for CASSPQVQETQYF. The full variable domain, rest sourced from reference TRBV7-9 and TRBJ2-5, is DTGVSQNPRHKITKRGQNVTFRCDPISEHNRLYWYRQTLGQGPEFLTYFQNEAQLEKSRLLSDRFSAERPKGSFSTLEIQRTEQGDSAMYLCASSPQVQETQYFGPGTRLLVL.

The CDR3 is CASSLRGLAGNTIYF. As DNA, the CDR3 is TGTGCCAGCAGCTTACGGGGTCTGGCCGGAAACACCATATATTTT. V gene TRBV7-9 combines with J gene TRBJ1-3, with D uncertain. This CDR3 is built from 15 residues. The ends were cut back, 2 bases at V and 4 bases at J, with 12 bases in the middle. CDR1 is SEHNR and CDR2 is FQNEAQ in the germline V gene (reference sequence).

The chain has TRBV28 and TRBJ1-6; D is possibly TRBD1 (6 bases). Trimming left V 4 bases short and J 11 bases short, with 18 bases between. The V gene's germline CDR1 is MDHEN and CDR2 SYDVKM. This CDR3 contains 15 residues. The CDR3 bases are TGTGCCAGCAGTTCATTAAGGGGGGAGGGACCACCCCTCCACTTT. This translates into CASSSLRGEGPPLHF. The whole variable domain, remainder taken from reference TRBV28 and TRBJ1-6, is DVKVTQSSRYLVKRTGEKVFLECVQDMDHENMFWYRQDPGLGLRLIYFSYDVKMKEKGDIPEGYSVSREKKERFSLILESASTNQTSMYLCASSSLRGEGPPLHFGNGTRLTVT.

This clone was seen once. The rearrangement links TRBV5-1 to TRBJ2-1; weak D call: TRBD1 (5 bases). Germline-derived CDR1 and CDR2 are SGHRS and YFSETQ. The ends were cut back, 4 bases at V and 3 bases at J, with 23 bases in the middle. This CDR3 is 18 amino acids long. Here the CDR3 DNA reads TGCGCCAGCAGCCCTACCCCCGACAGCCCTGGTCACTACAATGAGCAGTTCTTC. Translated: CASSPTPDSPGHYNEQFF. The whole variable domain, filled in from reference TRBV5-1 and TRBJ2-1, reads KAGVTQTPRYLIKTRGQQVTLSCSPISGHRSVSWYQQTPGQGLQFLFEYFSETQRNKGNFPGRFSGRQFSNSRSEMNVSTLELGDSALYLCASSPTPDSPGHYNEQFFGPGTRLTVL.

This chain uses TRBV5-1 with TRBJ2-5; possibly TRBD1 for D (6 bases). The CDR3 loop spans 15 amino acids. V shed 4 bases and J shed 4 bases, with 17 bases lying between them. Germline lookup yields CDR1 SGHRS and CDR2 YFSETQ. This CDR3 reads CASSEAGAFGETQYF. The CDR3 DNA is TGCGCCAGCAGCGAGGCAGGGGCGTTTGGAGAGACCCAGTACTTC.

The J gene is TRBJ2-7, the V gene TRBV15; TRBD2 might be the D (6 bases). Germline CDR1 reads LNHNV; CDR2 reads YYDKDF (reference sequence). Trimming took 3 bases from V and 2 from J, leaving 23 bases between them. This CDR3 has 18 residues. The CDR3 reads CATSSNFGGALGAYEQYF. CDR3 nucleotide sequence: TGTGCCACCAGCAGCAACTTTGGAGGGGCGCTAGGGGCCTACGAGCAGTACTTC.